The 13 T cell receptor beta chains listed next were all sequenced from one sample in a study of cytomegalovirus exposure and HLA in healthy donors. This PCR relied on a set of 60 Vbeta primers and 13 Jbeta primers. Clones were sequenced by immunoSEQ multiplex PCR, and TCRdb holds only the in-frame ones, with some missing. The sample gives 100,000 to 150,000 clones, approximately 72% of which show up once; approximately 1.5% is in the top ten. Sequencing was performed on PBMCs. The receptors were gathered from a man younger than 35 in good health and CMV-seronegative.

The V call is TRBV6-6, the J call TRBJ2-5; 8 nucleotides align to TRBD2. Germline loops: CDR1 MNHNY, CDR2 SVGAGI (reference sequence). The CDR3 sequence is 15 residues long. V trimming: 11 bases; J trimming: 4 bases; junction bases outside the gene matches: 15. The CDR3 here is CAHGLAGGPGETQYF. The CDR3 DNA follows: TGTGCCCACGGGTTGGCGGGAGGCCCCGGAGAGACCCAGTACTTC.

The chain uses TRBV7-9 and TRBJ1-1, with 9 bases aligning to TRBD1. The CDR3 is 14 residues long. Germline CDR1 is SEHNR and CDR2 is FQNEAQ (reference sequence). J gave up 5 bases and V 4 bases, and 5 bases lay outside the gene matches. For the CDR3, the DNA is TGTGCCAGCAGCTGGACAGGGGATGGGACTGAAGCTTTCTTT. It is translated as CASSWTGDGTEAFF.

V usage is TRBV6-5 and J usage is TRBJ2-1; 9 bases are shared with TRBD1. This CDR3 is 15 amino acids long. V shed 6 bases, J shed 2 bases, and the junction held 5 bases outside the gene matches. CDR1 is MNHEY and CDR2 is SVGAGI in the germline V gene. CDR3 region: CASRRTGDAYNEQFF. Written as DNA, the CDR3 is TGTGCCAGCAGACGGACAGGGGACGCCTACAATGAGCAGTTCTTC.

CDR3 residues: CASSDPGQGSGNTIYF. In DNA, the CDR3 is TGCGCCAGCAGCGACCCGGGACAGGGCTCTGGAAACACCATATATTTT. The chain combines TRBV5-1 with TRBJ1-3; 9 bases match TRBD1. There are 16 residues in the CDR3. Germline V gene data show CDR1 as SGHRS and CDR2 as YFSETQ. Trimming removed 4 bases from V and 0 bases from J; junction bases left unmatched: 5.

J is TRBJ2-1 and V is TRBV5-1; TRBD2 matches 10 bases. This CDR3 is built from 17 residues. Losses at the gene ends were 4 bases for V and 0 bases for J; bases not matched to a gene: 7. Germline-derived CDR1 and CDR2 are SGHRS and YFSETQ. The CDR3 sequence is CASSASLAGGSYNEQFF. Here the CDR3 DNA reads TGCGCCAGCAGCGCATCCTTAGCGGGGGGCTCCTACAATGAGCAGTTCTTC.

The V call is TRBV28, the J call TRBJ2-3; the match to TRBD1 covers 10 bases. V gave up 4 bases and J gave up 1 base; unmatched junction bases: 8. Looked up from germline, CDR1 is MDHEN and CDR2 is SYDVKM. This CDR3 has 17 residues. The CDR3 nucleotides read TGTGCCAGCAGTTCCCCTCGGACAGGGGGAGGCACAGATACGCAGTATTTT. Protein sequence: CASSSPRTGGGTDTQYF.

The V call is TRBV9, the J call TRBJ2-2, with 8 bases lining up with TRBD2. Trimming cost V 3 bases and J 8 bases; bases outside gene matches: 9. This CDR3 has 15 residues. Germline V gene sequence: CDR1 SGDLS, CDR2 YYNGEE. CDR3 amino acids: CASSAPTGGGGELFF. DNA of the CDR3: TGTGCCAGCAGCGCCCCCACGGGAGGGGGAGGGGAGCTGTTTTTT.

This chain connects TRBV28 to TRBJ1-2; D is ambiguous. Germline V lookup: CDR1 MDHEN, CDR2 SYDVKM. V was shortened by 3 bases and J by 2 bases, with 10 bases between the two germline ends. The CDR3 sequence is 14 residues long. CDR3 coding DNA: TGTGCCAGCAGTTTGGCAGTCCCCAACTATGGCTACACCTTC. Its protein is CASSLAVPNYGYTF.

The chain joins TRBV29-1 to TRBJ1-1; D is uncertain. This CDR3 contains 11 residues. The germline CDR1 and CDR2 sequences are SQVTM and ANQGSEA. The CDR3 region has the DNA TGCACCGGGAGCTTGAGCACTGAAGCTTTCTTT. Its translation is CTGSLSTEAFF. Full variable domain (remainder filled in from reference TRBV29-1 and TRBJ1-1): SAVISQKPSRDICQRGTSLTIQCQVDSQVTMMFWYRQQPGQSLTLIATANQGSEATYESGFVIDKFPISRPNLTFSTLTVSNMSPEDSSIYLCTGSLSTEAFFGQGTRLTVV.

The CDR3 loop is CSARQGGGEQYF. For the CDR3, the DNA is TGCAGCGCCCGACAGGGTGGGGGCGAGCAGTACTTC. The genes are TRBV29-1 and TRBJ2-7; 7 bases are shared with TRBD1. There are 12 residues in the CDR3. Germline V gene data show CDR1 as SQVTM and CDR2 as ANQGSEA. V was clipped by 7 bases and J by 6 bases; unmatched bases: 9.

The V gene is TRBV5-1, the J gene TRBJ2-2; D might be TRBD2 (6 bases). The length of the CDR3 is 15 residues. The germline V and J ends were trimmed by 4 bases and 4 bases, with 14 bases remaining between them. Germline CDR1 is SGHRS and CDR2 is YFSETQ. The CDR3 region has the DNA TGCGCCAGCAGCCCCAACGGAGGGTCCACCGGGGAGCTGTTTTTT. Its translation is CASSPNGGSTGELFF.

The chain is built from TRBV19 and TRBJ2-7; the match to TRBD2 covers 7 bases. This CDR3 spans 12 amino acids. Germline trimming cut 5 bases from V and 6 bases from J; bases unmatched to any gene: 4. Germline CDR1 and CDR2: LNHDA and SQIVND (reference sequence). The CDR3 DNA is TGTGCCAGTAGTGCGACTAGCCGCGAGCAGTACTTC. Protein: CASSATSREQYF.

The rearrangement links TRBV5-1 to TRBJ2-1; D unclear. Trimming cost V 0 bases and J 3 bases, with 10 bases left between them. There are 15 residues in the CDR3. The V gene's germline CDR1 is SGHRS and CDR2 YFSETQ. The CDR3 loop reads CASSLVGSNYNEQFF. DNA for the CDR3: TGCGCCAGCAGCTTGGTGGGCAGCAACTACAATGAGCAGTTCTTC. The full variable domain, rest sourced from reference TRBV5-1 and TRBJ2-1, is KAGVTQTPRYLIKTRGQQVTLSCSPISGHRSVSWYQQTPGQGLQFLFEYFSETQRNKGNFPGRFSGRQFSNSRSEMNVSTLELGDSALYLCASSLVGSNYNEQFFGPGTRLTVL.